The 3 T cell receptor beta chains below were found in one sample sequenced in a study of PD-1 blockade in classical Hodgkin lymphoma. Clones were sequenced by immunoSEQ multiplex PCR, and TCRdb holds only the in-frame ones, with some missing. The table has fewer than 30,000 clones, 75% to 90% seen once. Autologous stem cell transplantation was followed by relapse in every patient, and brentuximab vedotin exposure varied. The sample was peripheral blood mononuclear cells (PBMCs), taken before the second cycle of nivolumab. The receptors derive from a human donor with classical Hodgkin lymphoma.

V gene TRBV7-2 combines with J gene TRBJ2-7; 9 nucleotides match TRBD1. CDR1 and CDR2 (germline): SGHTA, FQGNSA. V was pared by 5 bases and J by 5 bases, with 4 bases of the junction left unmatched. The CDR3 is made up of 13 amino acids. The CDR3 sequence: CASSAGQGNEQYF. The CDR3 DNA is TGTGCCAGCAGCGCGGGACAGGGTAACGAGCAGTACTTC.

The rearrangement joins TRBV15 to TRBJ2-1; D is undetermined. The CDR3 spans 13 residues. V lost 2 bases and J lost 9, with 11 bases in between. The germline V gene encodes CDR1 LNHNV and CDR2 YYDKDF (reference sequence). The CDR3 sequence: CATSRSRIGEQFF. CDR3 DNA: TGTGCCACCAGCAGAAGTAGAATTGGTGAGCAGTTCTTC.

The V call is TRBV28, the J call TRBJ2-3; 10 bases line up with TRBD2. CDR1 is MDHEN, CDR2 SYDVKM, per germline. The CDR3 sequence is 16 residues long. After removal of 7 bases from V and 3 bases from J, the junction contained 10 bases not matched to a gene. The CDR3 nucleotides are TGTGCCAGCACTGTTACTAGCGGGATCGGTACAGATACGCAGTATTTT. It codes for CASTVTSGIGTDTQYF.